The clone carrying this T cell receptor beta chain has just one count. As yet, its antigen is unknown. This sample was taken from a study of shared clonotypes between healthy human individuals. The wider study: The people who gave samples were two women and a few men aged 18 to 49. Study outcomes and limitations: Clonotype sharing across several donors was observed for around 5% of naive CD4 clonotypes. Estimated clonotype richness was generally higher in naive than memory subsets.

Germline loops: CDR1 SGHTA, CDR2 FQGTGA. V was trimmed by 5 bases and J by 6 bases, leaving 23 bases between them. This CDR3 has 17 amino acids. Produced via immunoSEQ multiplex PCR; TCRdb's table is partial and in-frame only. The sample carries over a million clones, just under 99% recorded once. The receptor comes from a man younger than 45 in good health. This rearrangement joins TRBV7-3 to TRBJ2-1, with D perhaps matching TRBD1 (5 bases). Sequenced input: naive CD4+ T cells sorted from blood. As to subset: CD45RA+ positively selected. The CDR3 DNA sequence: TGTGCCAGCAGCGCCGGACATGGGAAAAGCAGAGGCAATGAGCAGTTCTTC. Translated: CASSAGHGKSRGNEQFF.